The TCR beta chain under discussion was sequenced for a study of blood T cell repertoires in COVID-19. Study overall: Acute-phase and convalescent COVID-19 samples originated in the United States, Italy and Spain. Nucleic acid was either cDNA or gDNA, and it came from T cells, B-cell-depleted T cells, or PBMCs.

With 6 bases clipped from V and 1 base from J, the junction kept 0 bases outside the gene matches. Germline values: CDR1 MNHEY, CDR2 SMNVEV (reference sequence). This CDR3 region has 12 residues. In Seattle, patients joined the study during active infection and were tracked longitudinally. Per the study methods: Nucleated cell counts were estimated from reference gene primer amplification. TCRdb keeps only in-frame clones here, not all; method: immunoSEQ multiplex PCR. V and J calls and clone size are as listed in that table; D and trimming were resolved from the DNA. The sample yields about 270,000 clones, approximately 84% seen once.

The chain recombines TRBV27 with TRBJ2-7, with 7 bases lining up with TRBD1. The specimen sequenced was peripheral blood. The receptor was isolated from a human donor with COVID-19, enrolled during active disease. The donor label of this sample is uncertain. The CDR3 loop reads CASRDRSYEQYF. In DNA, the CDR3 is TGTGCCAGCAGGGACAGGTCCTACGAGCAGTACTTC.